This T cell receptor (beta chain) emerged from a study of blood T cell repertoires in COVID-19. The wider study: COVID-19 samples from acute and convalescent phases originated in the United States, Italy and Spain. PBMCs, B-cell-depleted T cells, or T cells provided the cDNA or gDNA that made up the material.

The CDR3 has 15 amino acids. The trim removed 1 base at V and 2 bases at J, leaving 0 bases unmatched. Germline V lookup: CDR1 LGHDT, CDR2 YNNKEL (reference sequence). Original processing notes: Amplified reference gene primers provided the basis for estimating nucleated cell counts. Produced via immunoSEQ multiplex PCR; TCRdb's table is partial and in-frame only. The DNA gave D and trimming, while V, J and clone size come from that table. The data show over 250,000 clones, 75% to 90% seen once. This chain joins TRBV3-1 (or the pseudogene TRBV3-2) and TRBJ1-3; 9 positions match TRBD1. This sequence was found in a woman aged 60 to 75 with acute or convalescent COVID-19. Sequencing was performed on peripheral blood. CDR3 sequence: CASSQGTGAGNTIYF. The CDR3 DNA reads as TGTGCCAGCAGCCAAGGGACAGGGGCTGGAAACACCATATATTTT.